This T cell receptor beta chain stems from a study of shared clonotypes between healthy human individuals. Across the whole study: There were three CD4 naive, three CD4 memory, two CD8 naive and one CD8 memory plates per donor.

Study-wide findings and caveats: Generally, naive subsets (rather than memory subsets) showed larger estimated richness.

Germline loops: CDR1 MNHEY, CDR2 SVGAGI. The CDR3 has 14 amino acids. Trimming removed 5 bases from V and 3 bases from J, with 10 bases in between. Terminally differentiated effector memory CD45RA+ cells were excluded by CCR7 positive selection of CD45RO-negative cells. Concerning this clone itself: Its matching antigen is unknown. Within the sample, other DNA sequences also encode this same CDR3.

TCRdb keeps only in-frame clones here, not all; method: immunoSEQ multiplex PCR. The table includes some 1,900,000 clones, approximately 95% detected once. The chain uses TRBV6-5 and TRBJ1-4; D is ambiguous. Sequenced: naive CD8+ T cells sorted from blood. The clonotype originates from a man aged 18 to 35 in good health. CDR3: CASSPGRANEKLFF. Written as DNA, the CDR3 is TGTGCCAGCAGTCCTGGACGGGCTAATGAAAAACTGTTTTTT.